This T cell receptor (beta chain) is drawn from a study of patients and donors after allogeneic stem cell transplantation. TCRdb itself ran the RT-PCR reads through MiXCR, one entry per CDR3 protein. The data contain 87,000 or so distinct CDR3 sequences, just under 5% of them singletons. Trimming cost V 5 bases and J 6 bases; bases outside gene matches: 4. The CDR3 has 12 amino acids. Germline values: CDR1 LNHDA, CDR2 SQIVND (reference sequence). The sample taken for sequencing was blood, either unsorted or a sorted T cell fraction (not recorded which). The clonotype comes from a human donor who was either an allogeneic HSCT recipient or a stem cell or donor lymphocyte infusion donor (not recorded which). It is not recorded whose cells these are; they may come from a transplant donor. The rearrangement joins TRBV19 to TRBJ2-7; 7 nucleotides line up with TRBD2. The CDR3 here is CASSARGGEQYF. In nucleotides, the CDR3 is TGTGCCAGTAGTGCCCGCGGGGGCGAGCAGTACTTC.